These 20 T cell receptor beta chains originate from one sample sequenced in a study of cytomegalovirus exposure and HLA in healthy donors. Libraries were prepared by immunoSEQ multiplex PCR; TCRdb keeps only in-frame clonotypes and omits some of them. The table lists 300,000 to 400,000 clones, 88% of them singletons, with around 0.88% in the top ten. The sequenced material came from PBMCs. The receptor set was obtained from a man aged 30 to 39 in good health and CMV-seronegative.

The rearrangement joins TRBV7-9 to TRBJ1-2; perhaps TRBD1 as D (6 bases). This CDR3 comprises 13 residues. The V and J ends lost 5 bases and 2 bases respectively, with 9 bases between them. The germline CDR1 and CDR2 sequences are SEHNR and FQNEAQ (reference sequence). As DNA, the CDR3 is TGTGCCAGCAGCGACGACAGGAACTATGGCTACACCTTC. Protein sequence: CASSDDRNYGYTF.

The V call is TRBV9, the J call TRBJ2-3; D is perhaps TRBD1 (5 bases). V shed 0 bases and J shed 2 bases, with 10 bases lying between them. This CDR3 spans 15 amino acids. Germline V lookup: CDR1 SGDLS, CDR2 YYNGEE. This CDR3 is CASSVGQLFTDTQYF. The DNA of the CDR3 is TGTGCCAGCAGCGTAGGACAGCTCTTCACAGATACGCAGTATTTT.

The genes are TRBV11-2 and TRBJ1-6; D might be TRBD1 (5 bases). V was clipped by 1 base and J by 0 bases, with 7 bases between them. CDR1 is SGHAT and CDR2 is FQNNGV in the germline V gene. The CDR3 length is 16 residues. CDR3 loop: CASSLGQSSYNSPLHF. The DNA for the CDR3 is TGTGCCAGCAGCTTAGGACAGAGCTCCTATAATTCACCCCTCCACTTT. The whole variable domain, remainder taken from reference TRBV11-2 and TRBJ1-6, is EAGVAQSPRYKIIEKRQSVAFWCNPISGHATLYWYQQILGQGPKLLIQFQNNGVVDDSQLPKDRFSAERLKGVDSTLKIQPAKLEDSAVYLCASSLGQSSYNSPLHFGNGTRLTVT.

Comments on this clone: Other DNA variants within this sample encode the same CDR3. The genes are TRBV27 and TRBJ1-2; 7 bases line up with TRBD1. This CDR3 region has 12 residues. Losses at the gene ends were 5 bases for V and 5 bases for J; bases not matched to a gene: 2. CDR1 is MNHEY and CDR2 is SMNVEV in the germline V gene (reference sequence). CDR3 nucleotides: TGTGCCAGCAGTCGACAGGGTTATGGCTACACCTTC. Translation: CASSRQGYGYTF.

V gene TRBV5-1 combines with J gene TRBJ2-3; D gene ambiguous. Germline CDR1 reads SGHRS; CDR2 reads YFSETQ. Trimming left V 3 bases short and J 0 bases short, with 11 bases between. The CDR3 covers 15 residues. The CDR3 DNA sequence: TGCGCCAGCAGCTCCCGGTCCGCTAGCACAGATACGCAGTATTTT. It yields the protein CASSSRSASTDTQYF.

This sequence joins TRBV5-6 and TRBJ2-3, with 8 bases lining up with TRBD1. V was clipped by 3 bases and J by 3 bases; unmatched bases: 6. The CDR3 covers 15 residues. Germline V gene lookup returns CDR1 SGHDT and CDR2 YYEEEE. Here the CDR3 reads CASSSPGTGTDTQYF. In DNA form, the CDR3 reads TGTGCCAGCAGCTCACCCGGGACAGGTACAGATACGCAGTATTTT.

This chain uses TRBV11-2 with TRBJ2-2, with TRBD1 matching over 8 bases. CDR1 is SGHAT and CDR2 is FQNNGV in the germline V gene. The CDR3 consists of 17 residues. V dropped 1 base and J dropped 4; count of bases not matched to a gene: 8. The CDR3 reads CASSLGKGQGGTGELFF. The CDR3 coding sequence is TGTGCCAGCAGCTTAGGGAAAGGACAGGGTGGCACCGGGGAGCTGTTTTTT.

The chain joins TRBV6-5 to TRBJ2-1; the match to TRBD2 covers 12 bases. CDR1 MNHEY and CDR2 SVGAGI come from the germline V gene. The CDR3 totals 16 residues. The trim removed 1 base at V and 7 bases at J, leaving 5 bases unmatched. CDR3: CASSYLTSGGQNEQFF. Written as DNA, the CDR3 is TGTGCCAGCAGTTACTTAACTAGCGGGGGGCAGAATGAGCAGTTCTTC.

The rearrangement joins TRBV4-1 to TRBJ1-3; unclear D gene. CDR1 is MGHRA and CDR2 is YSYEKL in the germline V gene. The CDR3 is made up of 16 amino acids. With 4 bases removed from V and 0 bases from J, the gap between germline ends came to 13 bases. The chain's CDR3 is CASSRGVQFSGNTIYF. The DNA of the CDR3 is TGCGCCAGCAGCCGTGGAGTGCAGTTCTCTGGAAACACCATATATTTT.

In nucleotides, the CDR3 is TGTGCCAGCAGCCCGACAGGGGGACGGTCCCGAGAGACCCAGTACTTC. Its protein is CASSPTGGRSRETQYF. The chain joins TRBV5-6 to TRBJ2-5; TRBD1 matches at 9 bases. The V gene end was trimmed by 4 bases and the J gene end by 4 bases; junction bases not matched to a gene: 11. Germline CDR1 and CDR2: SGHDT and YYEEEE. There are 16 residues in the CDR3.

V usage is TRBV30 and J usage is TRBJ2-7; 7 bases agree with TRBD1. There are 14 residues in the CDR3. Germline V gene data show CDR1 as GTSNPN and CDR2 as SVGIG (reference sequence). V shed 3 bases, J shed 2 bases, and the junction held 7 bases outside the gene matches. As DNA, the CDR3 is TGTGCCTGGAGAAAAGGGACAGCAGCCTACGAGCAGTACTTC. It specifies CAWRKGTAAYEQYF.

In its sample, this clone was seen once. V and J are TRBV7-2 and TRBJ1-2; 7 nucleotides match TRBD1. J lost 8 bases, V lost 5 bases, and 5 bases had no gene match. Germline values: CDR1 SGHTA, CDR2 FQGNSA. The CDR3 spans 12 residues. DNA of the CDR3: TGTGCCAGCAGCGCGACAGGGAGGGGCTACACCTTC. This sequence encodes CASSATGRGYTF.

This clone was seen once. J is TRBJ1-5 and V is TRBV15; a possible D gene is TRBD1 (5 bases). CDR3 length: 19 residues. V shed 2 bases and J shed 0 bases, with 20 bases lying between them. CDR1 is LNHNV, CDR2 YYDKDF, per germline (reference sequence). CDR3 DNA: TGTGCCACCAGCAGAAGTCAAACTCAGGGATATTATAGCAATCAGCCCCAGCATTTT. The encoded protein is CATSRSQTQGYYSNQPQHF.

The chain carries TRBV7-9 and TRBJ2-7; TRBD1 is a possible D gene (6 bases). V was clipped by 5 bases and J by 1 base, with 9 bases between them. There are 13 residues in the CDR3. Germline CDR1 reads SEHNR; CDR2 reads FQNEAQ (reference sequence). The CDR3 reads CASSPDRSYEQYF. The CDR3 bases are TGTGCCAGCAGCCCGGACAGATCCTACGAGCAGTACTTC.

This chain joins TRBV11-2 and TRBJ2-3, with a possible D match to TRBD1 (6 bases). The CDR3 extends over 14 amino acids. Germline V gives CDR1 SGHAT, CDR2 FQNNGV. Trimming removed 5 bases at V and 1 base at J, with 10 bases between. In DNA, the CDR3 is TGTGCCAGCAGCATACAGGGTGGCACAGATACGCAGTATTTT. Residues: CASSIQGGTDTQYF.

The chain employs TRBV2 and TRBJ1-6; 7 bases line up with TRBD1. The CDR3 totals 14 residues. CDR1 is SNHLY and CDR2 is FYNNEI in the germline V gene. V lost 8 bases to trimming and J lost 7 bases; unmatched junction nucleotides: 8. The CDR3, as DNA: TGTGCCAGCGACAGGGTAGTTGGGAATTCACCCCTCCACTTT. This encodes CASDRVVGNSPLHF.

This clone was counted between two and nine times. The gene calls are TRBV2 and TRBJ2-4; 12 bases align to TRBD1. Germline loops: CDR1 SNHLY, CDR2 FYNNEI. V shed 1 base and J 1 base; nucleotides not matched to a gene: 8. The CDR3 runs to 19 residues. As DNA, the CDR3 is TGTGCCAGCAGTGAAGTCGGGACAGGGGGCATTTCGGCCAAAAACATTCAGTACTTC. Translating gives CASSEVGTGGISAKNIQYF.

This chain joins TRBV29-1 and TRBJ1-1; 8 bases align to TRBD1. V gave up 7 bases and J gave up 4 bases; unmatched junction bases: 14. Germline assignment: CDR1 SQVTM and CDR2 ANQGSEA. The CDR3 has 15 amino acids. Written as DNA, the CDR3 is TGCAGCGCAAACCAGGGGGCGCTTTATAGCACTGAAGCTTTCTTT. This encodes CSANQGALYSTEAFF.

This chain joins TRBV5-4 and TRBJ1-5; 7 nucleotides agree with TRBD1. The CDR3 contains 15 residues. Germline lookup yields CDR1 SGHNT and CDR2 YYREEE (reference sequence). The V gene end was trimmed by 0 bases and the J gene end by 4 bases; junction bases not matched to a gene: 4. The CDR3 loop reads CASSLDRGENQPQHF. The CDR3, as DNA: TGTGCCAGCAGCTTGGACAGGGGAGAGAATCAGCCCCAGCATTTT.

This clone was seen just once. The chain carries TRBV19 and TRBJ2-7; D may be TRBD1 (6 bases). The CDR3 is 11 amino acids. CDR1 is LNHDA and CDR2 is SQIVND in the germline V gene (reference sequence). Trimming cost V 8 bases and J 6 bases, with 11 bases left between them. The CDR3 region is CASQGKLEQYF. CDR3 nucleotide sequence: TGTGCCAGTCAGGGGAAGCTCGAGCAGTACTTC.